A selection of T cell receptor beta chains follows, all from one sample in a study of shared clonotypes between healthy human individuals. TCRdb keeps only in-frame clones here, not all; method: immunoSEQ multiplex PCR. The profile shows over 850,000 clones, about 84% of them singletons. The sample was memory CD4+ T cells from PBMCs. These receptors originate from a man aged 18 to 29 in good health. Some clones in this sample may be carry-over from other donors' samples. CDR3s include the opening cysteine and the closing phenylalanine or tryptophan. A D gene is named only where the DNA matches it firmly. Only some rows state a clone size, as once, few, many or a class for expanded clones.

V,J,size,D,DNA,CDR3
TRBV5-1,TRBJ2-5,.,.,TGCGCCAGCAGCCTCGTCCAAGAGACCCAGTACTTC,CASSLVQETQYF
TRBV30,TRBJ2-7,.,.,TGTGCCTGGAGTGTAGGCCTAGAGGGCTACGAGCAGTACTTC,CAWSVGLEGYEQYF
TRBV4-1,TRBJ2-1,once,TRBD2,TGCGCCAGCAGCCAATTATCCTTAGGGACTAGCGGGAGATATGAGCAGTTCTTC,CASSQLSLGTSGRYEQFF
TRBV5-1,TRBJ2-5,.,TRBD1,TGCGCCAGCAGCGGGACAGTGGAGGAGACCCAGTACTTC,CASSGTVEETQYF
TRBV7-8,TRBJ2-7,.,.,TGTGCCAGCAGCTTAGAGGACGGAGAGTACGAGCAGTACTTC,CASSLEDGEYEQYF
TRBV5-1,TRBJ2-5,few,.,TGCGCCAGCAGCTTGGCCATCGGCGGGACGGGGCAAGAGACCCAGTACTTC,CASSLAIGGTGQETQYF
TRBV29-1,TRBJ1-2,.,TRBD1,TGCAGCGTTGAAGGGGGACAGGGGGCAAGGTATGGCTACACCTTC,CSVEGGQGARYGYTF
TRBV18,TRBJ1-5,.,.,TGTGCCAGCTCAACAGGGAAGGTCAATCAGCCCCAGCATTTT,CASSTGKVNQPQHF
TRBV29-1,TRBJ1-1,.,TRBD1,TGCAGCGCCGCGACAGGGCAGAACACTGAAGCTTTCTTT,CSAATGQNTEAFF
TRBV29-1,TRBJ1-1,.,.,TGCAGCGTTGCTGTCGGAACTAACACTGAAGCTTTCTTT,CSVAVGTNTEAFF
TRBV5-1,TRBJ1-3,few,.,TGCGCCAGCAGTCAAGGGGGAACTGGAAACACCATATATTTT,CASSQGGTGNTIYF
TRBV28,TRBJ2-2,.,TRBD1,TGTGCCAGCAGTTTAAGGACAGGGCGGACCGGGGAGCTGTTTTTT,CASSLRTGRTGELFF
TRBV28,TRBJ1-1,.,.,TGTGCCAGCAGTTTATTTCTCGCAGGGGCGACGACTGAAGCTTTCTTT,CASSLFLAGATTEAFF
TRBV11-2,TRBJ1-2,.,.,TGTGCCAGCAGCCAGATAGGGGGTCCCCTGGGGCCTGGAGGCTACACCTTC,CASSQIGGPLGPGGYTF
TRBV5-6,TRBJ2-1,.,.,TGTGCCAGCAGCTTGTATGGCAGTCGTTACAATGAGCAGTTCTTC,CASSLYGSRYNEQFF
TRBV12-5,TRBJ1-1,.,.,TGTGCTAGTGGTCTGGAAGAGGGGACTGAAGCTTTCTTT,CASGLEEGTEAFF
TRBV7-2,TRBJ2-3,few,.,TGTGCCAGCAACCTCCAGAGCACAGATACGCAGTATTTT,CASNLQSTDTQYF
TRBV27,TRBJ2-5,.,TRBD1,TGTGCCAGCAGTTCAAGCCCGTGGGACAGGGGGCTTGGGGAGACCCAGTACTTC,CASSSSPWDRGLGETQYF
TRBV29-1,TRBJ1-4,.,TRBD1,TGCAGCGTTGAAGAGCGATACAGGGGATCAACTAATGAAAAACTGTTTTTT,CSVEERYRGSTNEKLFF
TRBV2,TRBJ2-7,.,TRBD2,TGTGCCAGCAGCCCAGGGGCGGGAGGCTACGAGCAGTACTTC,CASSPGAGGYEQYF
TRBV29-1,TRBJ2-3,.,.,TGCAGCGTTAGGGGGGTTGGATTTCTCGATACGCAGTATTTT,CSVRGVGFLDTQYF
TRBV5-1,TRBJ1-1,.,.,TGCGCCAGCACCTCCCCCGGACGGACCACTGAAGCTTTCTTT,CASTSPGRTTEAFF
TRBV6-5,TRBJ1-4,.,TRBD1,TGTGCCAGCAGACCGGGACAGGAGAATGAAAAACTGTTTTTT,CASRPGQENEKLFF
TRBV30,TRBJ1-1,few,.,TGTGCCTGGAGTATTAACCTGGACACTGAAGCTTTCTTT,CAWSINLDTEAFF
TRBV9,TRBJ1-1,.,TRBD1,TGTGCCAGCAGCGCCCCGGGACAGGGCCCCATGAACACTGAAGCTTTCTTT,CASSAPGQGPMNTEAFF
TRBV5-1,TRBJ2-1,.,TRBD2,TGCGCCAGCAGCTTGGGACTAGCGGGGAACGAGCAGTTCTTC,CASSLGLAGNEQFF
TRBV19,TRBJ1-1,.,.,TGTGCCAGTACCATGGGGCCCTACACTGAAGCTTTCTTT,CASTMGPYTEAFF
TRBV2,TRBJ1-1,.,.,TGTGCCAGCACACAGGACATGAACACTGAAGCTTTCTTT,CASTQDMNTEAFF
TRBV7-2,TRBJ2-5,.,.,TGTGCCAGCAGCTTAGTACGGGGAGCGGAGACCCAGTACTTC,CASSLVRGAETQYF
TRBV27,TRBJ1-2,.,.,TGTGCCAGCAGTTTTGCTGGCGGCTACACCTTC,CASSFAGGYTF
TRBV2,TRBJ2-3,.,.,TGTGCCAGCACCGCCCAGCCGGGGGCAGATACGCAGTATTTT,CASTAQPGADTQYF
TRBV5-1,TRBJ2-7,.,TRBD2,TGCGCCAGCAGCTTGGATGCCGGGACTAGCAACGGGCAGTACTTC,CASSLDAGTSNGQYF
TRBV28,TRBJ1-5,.,.,TGTGCCAGCACCACACCCCCATCCGGGCAGCCCCAGCATTTT,CASTTPPSGQPQHF
TRBV6-1,TRBJ1-1,once,.,TGTGCCAGCAGCGGGGGGGGTAGTACTGAAGCTTTCTTT,CASSGGGSTEAFF
TRBV2,TRBJ2-5,many,TRBD1,TGTGCCAGCAGTGAGGTCACAGGGGTAGGGGAGACCCAGTACTTC,CASSEVTGVGETQYF
TRBV6-5,TRBJ2-1,.,TRBD2,TGTGCCAGCAGGGGACTAGCGGCCTTCAATGAGCAGTTCTTC,CASRGLAAFNEQFF
TRBV7-9,TRBJ2-3,.,.,TGTGCCAGCAGCCCATACGAAACAGATACGCAGTATTTT,CASSPYETDTQYF
TRBV7-9,TRBJ1-1,.,.,TGTGCCAGCAGCCCTCGGAGGGGCTTGGCCACTGAAGCTTTCTTT,CASSPRRGLATEAFF
TRBV7-3,TRBJ2-3,.,.,TGTGCCAGCAGCTTAAAAGGGGGACTTCTTACGCAGTATTTT,CASSLKGGLLTQYF
TRBV5-5,TRBJ2-1,.,TRBD2,TGTGCCAGCAGCTTGAGGTTGGGACTAGCGGTCCAGCGGTACTACAATGAGCAGTTCTTC,CASSLRLGLAVQRYYNEQFF
TRBV11-3,TRBJ2-7,.,.,TGTGCCAGCAGCAAGGGACTGGGGGACGAGCAGTACTTC,CASSKGLGDEQYF
TRBV7-9,TRBJ1-4,.,TRBD1,TGTGCCAGCAGCACACAGGGGGTTTCCGGAATCGGGGAAAAACTGTTTTTT,CASSTQGVSGIGEKLFF
TRBV2,TRBJ1-1,.,.,TGTGCCAGCAGTGAAGGGTTGGCGGCTTTCTTT,CASSEGLAAFF
TRBV4-1,TRBJ1-3,once,TRBD1,TGCGCCAGCAGCCCGGGGACAGTAGGCGGAAACACCATATATTTT,CASSPGTVGGNTIYF
TRBV30,TRBJ2-3,.,.,TGTGCCTGGAGTGTAATGGGTGAAACAGATACGCAGTATTTT,CAWSVMGETDTQYF
TRBV2,TRBJ1-2,.,.,TGTGCCAGCAGTGAGGGTTGGGTGGGGGTAAACTATGGCTACACCTTC,CASSEGWVGVNYGYTF
TRBV7-2,TRBJ1-1,.,.,TGTGCCAGCAGCTCCTCGCATGGGGGGTCGAGAAGAGCTTTCTTT,CASSSSHGGSRRAFF
TRBV11-2,TRBJ1-1,.,.,TGTGCCAGCAGCTTAAGACCTAGGGCTGAAGCTTTCTTT,CASSLRPRAEAFF
TRBV5-4,TRBJ1-5,.,.,TGTGCCAGCAGCGACCGGAGTACCGATCAGCCCCAGCATTTT,CASSDRSTDQPQHF
TRBV5-5,TRBJ2-1,many,.,TGTGCCAGCAGCCGCCGCGGGGGCCGGGGCAATGAGCAGTTCTTC,CASSRRGGRGNEQFF
TRBV7-2,TRBJ2-2,.,.,TGTGCCAGCAGCTCCAGAGATGCCGGGGAGCTGTTTTTT,CASSSRDAGELFF
TRBV28,TRBJ2-1,.,TRBD1,TGTGCCAGCAGCATACCAACAGGGGGGTATAATGAGCAGTTCTTC,CASSIPTGGYNEQFF
TRBV7-3,TRBJ2-1,.,TRBD1,TGTGCCAGCAGCGGAGGACAGGGTCCCTCCTACAATGAGCAGTTCTTC,CASSGGQGPSYNEQFF
TRBV29-1,TRBJ2-3,.,TRBD2,TGCAGCGGAACCGGGACTAGCGGGAGCACAGATACGCAGTATTTT,CSGTGTSGSTDTQYF
TRBV11-2,TRBJ2-4,.,TRBD1,TGTGCCAGCAGCCCGGGACAGGCAGAGAAAAACATTCAGTACTTC,CASSPGQAEKNIQYF
TRBV7-8,TRBJ2-3,.,.,TGTGCCAGCAGCTTAGTTGGCGGCAACACAGATACGCAGTATTTT,CASSLVGGNTDTQYF
TRBV16,TRBJ1-1,.,.,TGTGCCAGCAGCCAATATAAGAACACTGAAGCTTTTTTT,CASSQYKNTEAFF
TRBV19,TRBJ1-2,.,.,TGTGCCAGTAGTCTCGGACTGACGACTAACTATGGCTACACCTTC,CASSLGLTTNYGYTF
TRBV11-1,TRBJ2-3,.,.,TGTGCCAGCGGAGAAGGGGATACGCAGTATTTT,CASGEGDTQYF
TRBV28,TRBJ1-2,.,.,TGTGCCAGCAGTTTATTGACAGAACTCAACTATGGCTACACCTTC,CASSLLTELNYGYTF